The 16 T cell receptor beta chains reported below all come from one sample, sequenced in a study of blood T cells in healthy people across ages. It was with a sample-barcoded 5' primer and a J-beta primer mix that a second PCR of about 6 to 12 cycles was run. MiXCR, applied by TCRdb to the 5' RACE reads, yields one record per CDR3 protein. The sample shows 750,000 to 950,000 distinct CDR3 sequences, 25% to 35% of them seen only once. Another study also made use of these data, one on T cells of mothers and their children.

Input material: blood. Receptors were obtained from a woman aged 40 to 50 in good health.

V gene TRBV30 combines with J gene TRBJ1-1; 7 positions match TRBD1. CDR3 length equals 14 residues. Per the germline V gene, CDR1 is GTSNPN and CDR2 is SVGIG (reference sequence). The junction had 8 bases not matched to a gene; V was cut back by 7 bases and J by 0 bases. The DNA of the CDR3 is TGTGCCTCCTTGACAGGGACCATGAACACTGAAGCTTTCTTT. Its translation: CASLTGTMNTEAFF.

This clonotype has at least ten counts. The gene calls are TRBV5-1 and TRBJ2-7; D is unresolved. CDR1 and CDR2 (germline): SGHRS, YFSETQ. V dropped 3 bases and J dropped 0 bases, with 10 bases sitting between them. CDR3 length: 14 residues. The CDR3 nucleotides are TGCGCCAGCAGCTACCCGGACGTCTCCTACGAGCAGTACTTC. Its translation is CASSYPDVSYEQYF.

This clonotype showed up just a few times. This sequence joins TRBV15 and TRBJ1-2; unclear D gene. The V gene's germline CDR1 is LNHNV and CDR2 YYDKDF (reference sequence). The CDR3 consists of 13 residues. The ends were cut back, 0 bases at V and 4 bases at J, with 6 bases in the middle. CDR3 nucleotides: TGTGCCACCAGCAGAGATGGGGTCTATGGCTACACCTTC. Its protein product is CATSRDGVYGYTF.

Only a few counts were recorded for this clonotype. The rearrangement uses TRBV12-3 or TRBV12-4 and TRBJ2-1; D unclear. The CDR3 is made up of 11 amino acids. V gave up 3 bases and J gave up 9 bases, with 6 bases separating them. CDR3 sequence (DNA): TGTGCCAGCAGTTTGAATGGTGAGCAGTTCTTC. It is translated as CASSLNGEQFF.

CDR3 nucleotide sequence: TGTGCCAGCAGCTTAGTCGGCGGGGGCAGTGGCTACACCTTC. It is translated as CASSLVGGGSGYTF. V gene TRBV7-9 combines with J gene TRBJ1-2, with D perhaps matching TRBD1 (6 bases). Looked up from germline, CDR1 is SEHNR and CDR2 is FQNEAQ (reference sequence). This CDR3 comprises 14 residues. The V gene lost 1 base and the J gene lost 7 bases, with 13 bases spanning the gap.

This clonotype was observed a handful of times. This chain connects TRBV4-1 to TRBJ1-1, with D possibly TRBD1 on 5 matching bases. Trimming stripped 7 bases from V and 6 bases from J, with 15 bases between. The CDR3 is made up of 13 amino acids. The V gene's germline CDR1 is MGHRA and CDR2 YSYEKL. The CDR3 coding sequence is TGCGCCAGCACTTACAGTGGGGGTTCTGAAGCTTTCTTT. Translated, it gives CASTYSGGSEAFF.

This clonotype came up a few times. The chain links TRBV20-1 to TRBJ1-1; D gene unclear. CDR1 and CDR2 (germline): DFQATT, SNEGSKA (reference sequence). Trimming pared 6 bases from V and 0 bases from J, leaving 8 bases between. The CDR3 runs to 12 residues. The CDR3 region has the DNA TGCAGTGCCGGCGTCATGAACACTGAAGCTTTCTTT. Translated: CSAGVMNTEAFF.

Many counts were recorded for this clonotype. The chain carries TRBV29-1 and TRBJ2-1; no reliable D call. Germline V lookup: CDR1 SQVTM, CDR2 ANQGSEA. This CDR3 comprises 13 residues. V was cut by 6 bases and J by 8 bases, with 17 bases left in between. The CDR3 nucleotides are TGCAGCGTCGATAAACCTTACGGCGATGAGCAGTTCTTC. Its translation is CSVDKPYGDEQFF.

This clonotype has ten or more counts. The chain couples TRBV28 to TRBJ1-6; D gene unclear. V shed 7 bases and J shed 7 bases, with 11 bases lying between them. This CDR3 is built from 13 residues. Germline CDR1 MDHEN, CDR2 SYDVKM. The CDR3 sequence: CASTLSGNSPLHF. CDR3 in DNA: TGTGCCAGCACCCTCTCGGGGAATTCACCCCTCCACTTT. Combining the CDR3 with reference TRBV28 and TRBJ1-6 gives the whole variable domain DVKVTQSSRYLVKRTGEKVFLECVQDMDHENMFWYRQDPGLGLRLIYFSYDVKMKEKGDIPEGYSVSREKKERFSLILESASTNQTSMYLCASTLSGNSPLHFGNGTRLTVT.

The rearrangement links TRBV20-1 to TRBJ1-5, with TRBD1 matching over 7 bases. This CDR3 spans 15 amino acids. Germline V lookup: CDR1 DFQATT, CDR2 SNEGSKA (reference sequence). With V trimmed by 3 bases and J by 2 bases, 7 bases remained unmatched. The CDR3 DNA is TGCAGTGCTAGCCAGGGGGGGTTCGGCAATCAGCCCCAGCATTTT. Translated, it gives CSASQGGFGNQPQHF.

This sequence joins TRBV4-3 and TRBJ2-7; D might be TRBD1 or TRBD2, each matching 6 bases. Trimming cost V 2 bases and J 6 bases, with 14 bases left between them. CDR1 is LGHNA, CDR2 YSLEER, per germline. This CDR3 has 14 residues. Here the CDR3 DNA reads TGCGCCAGCAGCCAACAAATTAGGGGGGTCGAGCAGTACTTC. It encodes CASSQQIRGVEQYF.

The genes are TRBV7-2 and TRBJ2-5; TRBD1 agrees at 7 bases. The germline V gene encodes CDR1 SGHTA and CDR2 FQGNSA. The CDR3 runs to 16 residues. V was pared by 1 base and J by 5 bases, with 10 bases of the junction left unmatched. This CDR3 reads CASSLGGRGIGETQYF. The CDR3 nucleotides read TGTGCCAGCAGCTTAGGGGGCAGGGGGATAGGGGAGACCCAGTACTTC. The whole variable domain, filled in from reference TRBV7-2 and TRBJ2-5, reads GAGVSQSPSNKVTEKGKDVELRCDPISGHTALYWYRQSLGQGLEFLIYFQGNSAPDKSGLPSDRFSAERTGGSVSTLTIQRTQQEDSAVYLCASSLGGRGIGETQYFGPGTRLLVL.

The chain uses TRBV12-3 or TRBV12-4 and TRBJ1-2; D might be TRBD1 (5 bases). Trimming pared 5 bases from V and 4 bases from J, leaving 11 bases between. CDR3 length: 13 amino acids. The CDR3, as DNA: TGTGCCAGCAGTGCCGGGACCCCCTATGGCTACACCTTC. Translating it yields CASSAGTPYGYTF.

This chain links TRBV9 with TRBJ2-1, with 11 bases lining up with TRBD1. Germline V CDR1 and CDR2: SGDLS, YYNGEE. Losses at the gene ends were 3 bases for V and 4 bases for J; bases not matched to a gene: 3. This CDR3 is 15 amino acids long. In DNA form, the CDR3 reads TGTGCCAGCAGCGCGGACAGGGGGCTTTACAATGAGCAGTTCTTC. Amino acid sequence: CASSADRGLYNEQFF.

This clonotype occurred many times. The chain links TRBV12-3 or TRBV12-4 to TRBJ2-7, with D possibly matching TRBD1 (6 bases). The CDR3 contains 12 residues. V was clipped by 4 bases and J by 4 bases, with 8 bases between them. The DNA for the CDR3 is TGTGCCAGCAGTTCCGACAGGTACGAGCAGTACTTC. Translated, it gives CASSSDRYEQYF.

V is TRBV6-2 or TRBV6-3 and J is TRBJ1-2; TRBD1 aligns across 8 bases. Germline V gene data show CDR1 as MNHEY and CDR2 as SVGEGT. The CDR3 contains 16 residues. V shed 5 bases, J shed 5 bases, and the junction held 13 bases outside the gene matches. In DNA, the CDR3 is TGTGCCAGCAGTCCCGGCACCCAGACAGGGGCTTATGGCTACACCTTC. Translating it yields CASSPGTQTGAYGYTF.